This T cell receptor (beta chain) stems from a study of immune heterogeneity within non-small cell lung tumors. Regarding the study as a whole: Largely, high-frequency T-cell receptor beta clonotypes differed from one individual patient to another. Identical dominant CDR3 beta clonotypes recurred across tumor sites within a patient, alongside site-unique high-frequency clones.

Trimming stripped 1 base from V and 9 bases from J, with 7 bases between. The CDR3 has 12 residues. As template, the study used bulk tumor genomic DNA at roughly 600 ng per sample. Biopsies, several per primary tumor and spaced far apart, were collected during surgery. Those enrolled were patients newly diagnosed with untreated non-small cell lung cancer and undergoing curative surgery. Curative-intent surgery was being performed on the donors, who were patients newly diagnosed with non-small cell lung cancer. Amplification of TCR beta CDR3 was performed by multiplex PCR with 32 V and 13 J primers. In TCRdb, the multiplex PCR reads were re-called with MiXCR into one record per CDR3 protein. The repertoire includes several thousand distinct CDR3 sequences, approximately 40% of them detected once, and about 32% sits in the top ten. A remark on this clonotype: What it binds is not known.

The rearrangement links TRBV12-3 or TRBV12-4 to TRBJ2-1; no definite D call. The sequence was obtained from a woman in her fifties or sixties with non-small cell lung cancer. Sequencing input: lung tumor tissue. The CDR3 here is CASSLVPGEQFF. The CDR3 region has the DNA TGTGCCAGCAGTTTAGTTCCCGGTGAGCAGTTCTTC.